A single sample is the source of the 24 T cell receptor beta chains below, sequenced in a study of blood T cell repertoires in COVID-19 (dated by TCRdb to between 2020 and 2021). The library was produced with the immunoSEQ multiplex PCR assay. TCRdb took this table from immuneACCESS and kept in-frame rearrangements with V and J called. Such tables lack part of the clones; where checked against another copy, unresolved V genes explain under half of the gap, and the rest is unexplained. The sample data list approximately 85,000 clones, and 86% of these were observed just once. The biggest ten clones account for 25% to 30% of the sample. The material sequenced was peripheral blood. Source of these receptors: a man in his forties or fifties with active or convalescent COVID-19.

This clone was observed once. The V call is TRBV19, the J call TRBJ1-2, with a weak D call TRBD1 (5 bases). V was pared by 8 bases and J by 3 bases, with 13 bases between. Germline CDR1 and CDR2: LNHDA and SQIVND (reference sequence). CDR3 size: 13 residues. The chain's CDR3 is CASFTGTHYGYTF. The DNA of the CDR3 is TGTGCCAGTTTCACAGGCACCCACTATGGCTACACCTTC.

The chain's CDR3 is CASTRTGLHNQPQHF. CDR3 bases: TGTGCCAGCACGAGGACAGGTCTACATAATCAGCCCCAGCATTTT. The chain combines TRBV6-5 with TRBJ1-5, with 7 bases that match TRBD1. Germline V gene sequence: CDR1 MNHEY, CDR2 SVGAGI. The V and J ends lost 7 bases and 4 bases, in that order; junction bases with no gene match: 10. This CDR3 contains 15 residues.

The chain is built from TRBV7-8 and TRBJ2-6, with 10 bases lining up with TRBD1. V lost 3 bases to trimming and J lost 4 bases; unmatched junction nucleotides: 3. Per germline, CDR1 SGHVS and CDR2 FQNEAQ. This CDR3 contains 16 residues. CDR3 nucleotides: TGTGCCAGCAGCTTGGGACAGGGGAAAGGGGCCAACGTCCTGACTTTC. Residues: CASSLGQGKGANVLTF. Looking up the rest from reference TRBV7-8 and TRBJ2-6 gives the full variable domain: GAGVSQSPRYKVAKRGQDVALRCDPISGHVSLFWYQQALGQGPEFLTYFQNEAQLDKSGLPSDRFFAERPEGSVSTLKIQRTQQEDSAVYLCASSLGQGKGANVLTFGAGSRLTVL.

The chain employs TRBV19 and TRBJ2-7, with D possibly matching TRBD1 (6 bases). Trimming shortened V by 7 bases and J by 3 bases, and 13 bases separated the two germline ends. Germline V gene sequence: CDR1 LNHDA, CDR2 SQIVND (reference sequence). The CDR3 length is 13 residues. CDR3 in amino acids: CASTATGDYEQYF. CDR3 bases: TGTGCCAGTACCGCGACAGGCGACTACGAGCAGTACTTC.

The J gene is TRBJ1-6, the V gene TRBV5-1, with D possibly matching TRBD1 (5 bases). V was shortened by 0 bases and J by 7 bases, with 23 bases between the two germline ends. This CDR3 region has 19 residues. Germline V gives CDR1 SGHRS, CDR2 YFSETQ. The CDR3 sequence is CASSLELAGKAFLNSPLHF. The CDR3 DNA follows: TGCGCCAGCAGCTTGGAATTAGCAGGGAAGGCCTTTTTGAATTCACCCCTCCACTTT.

The chain recombines TRBV24-1 with TRBJ2-3; maybe TRBD1 (6 bases). The germline V gene encodes CDR1 KGHDR and CDR2 SFDVKD. V lost 1 base to trimming and J lost 4 bases, with 8 bases between them. The CDR3 has 14 amino acids. CDR3: CATSDLQGSDTQYF. In nucleotides, the CDR3 is TGTGCCACCAGTGATTTACAGGGCTCAGATACGCAGTATTTT.

The J gene is TRBJ1-2, the V gene TRBV4-1; TRBD1 matches 7 bases. This CDR3 is 15 amino acids long. Looked up from germline, CDR1 is MGHRA and CDR2 is YSYEKL. V lost 1 base and J lost 4; bases outside the gene matches: 6. The CDR3: CASSQVPGTVYGYTF. The CDR3, as DNA: TGCGCCAGCAGCCAAGTGCCGGGGACAGTCTATGGCTACACCTTC.

The rearrangement joins TRBV11-3 to TRBJ2-5; D is unresolved. The CDR3 has 13 residues. V lost 3 bases, J lost 0 bases, and 5 bases lay in between. CDR1 is SGHNT, CDR2 YENEEA, per germline. The CDR3 nucleotides are TGTGCCAGCAGCTTCACATACCAAGAGACCCAGTACTTC. This sequence encodes CASSFTYQETQYF. Full variable domain (remainder filled in from reference TRBV11-3 and TRBJ2-5): EAGVVQSPRYKIIEKKQPVAFWCNPISGHNTLYWYLQNLGQGPELLIRYENEEAVDDSQLPKDRFSAERLKGVDSTLKIQPAELGDSAVYLCASSFTYQETQYFGPGTRLLVL.

V gene TRBV30 combines with J gene TRBJ1-2; D not certain. The germline gives CDR1 GTSNPN, CDR2 SVGIG (reference sequence). The CDR3 has 13 residues. The CDR3 nucleotides read TGTGTCCTCCTATTAGGCGGGAGCTATGGCTACACCTTC. Residues: CVLLLGGSYGYTF.

This clone appeared a single time. This chain links TRBV19 with TRBJ1-1; 8 bases map to TRBD1. CDR1 LNHDA and CDR2 SQIVND come from the germline V gene (reference sequence). The V segment lost 5 bases and the J segment 0 bases; nucleotides outside the gene matches: 14. This CDR3 is built from 18 residues. CDR3 DNA: TGTGCCAGTAGTGATATGCAGGGGGCGGGGAGGCTGAACACTGAAGCTTTCTTT. Protein: CASSDMQGAGRLNTEAFF.

This chain uses TRBV3-1 (or the pseudogene TRBV3-2) with TRBJ1-2; the match to TRBD1 covers 9 bases. Germline V gene sequence: CDR1 LGHDT, CDR2 YNNKEL (reference sequence). The V gene end was trimmed by 1 base and the J gene end by 4 bases; junction bases not matched to a gene: 4. This CDR3 contains 15 residues. The CDR3 coding sequence is TGTGCCAGCAGCCAAGTTACAGGGGGCGCCTATGGCTACACCTTC. It translates to CASSQVTGGAYGYTF.

The chain employs TRBV5-1 and TRBJ1-6; D not certain. Trimming cost V 0 bases and J 0 bases, with 7 bases left between them. This CDR3 has 16 residues. The germline V gene encodes CDR1 SGHRS and CDR2 YFSETQ. CDR3 in DNA: TGCGCCAGCAGCTTGGCCCTGGCCTCCTATAATTCACCCCTCCACTTT. This translates into CASSLALASYNSPLHF. Variable domain in full (rest from reference TRBV5-1 and TRBJ1-6): KAGVTQTPRYLIKTRGQQVTLSCSPISGHRSVSWYQQTPGQGLQFLFEYFSETQRNKGNFPGRFSGRQFSNSRSEMNVSTLELGDSALYLCASSLALASYNSPLHFGNGTRLTVT.

The rearrangement links TRBV30 to TRBJ1-5; possibly TRBD1 for D (5 bases). Germline V CDR1 and CDR2: GTSNPN, SVGIG (reference sequence). V was pared by 0 bases and J by 3 bases, with 9 bases between. CDR3 length: 14 amino acids. The CDR3 protein is CAWSVRGTNQPQHF. CDR3 nucleotides: TGTGCCTGGAGTGTCCGGGGGACCAATCAGCCCCAGCATTTT. Supplemented by reference TRBV30 and TRBJ1-5, the full variable domain reads SQTIHQWPATLVQPVGSPLSLECTVEGTSNPNLYWYRQAAGRGLQLLFYSVGIGQISSEVPQNLSASRPQDRQFILSSKKLLLSDSGFYLCAWSVRGTNQPQHFGDGTRLSIL.

The sample holds one count of this clone. The CDR3 here is CASSPNRGRNAEAFF. The CDR3 bases are TGTGCCAGCAGCCCGAACAGGGGGCGCAACGCTGAAGCTTTCTTT. The V call is TRBV5-4, the J call TRBJ1-1, with 9 bases aligning to TRBD1. Germline lookup yields CDR1 SGHNT and CDR2 YYREEE (reference sequence). This CDR3 has 15 amino acids. After removal of 4 bases from V and 6 bases from J, the junction contained 10 bases not matched to a gene. Full variable domain (rest looked up from reference TRBV5-4 and TRBJ1-1): ETGVTQSPTHLIKTRGQQVTLRCSSQSGHNTVSWYQQALGQGPQFIFQYYREEENGRGNFPPRFSGLQFPNYSSELNVNALELDDSALYLCASSPNRGRNAEAFFGQGTRLTVV.

This clone showed up many times. The chain uses TRBV7-9 and TRBJ2-3, with 12 nucleotides matching TRBD2. Germline values: CDR1 SEHNR, CDR2 FQNEAQ (reference sequence). V was pared by 5 bases and J by 3 bases, with 9 bases of the junction left unmatched. There are 17 residues in the CDR3. CDR3 bases: TGTGCCAGCAGCAAATGGACTAGCGGGGACGGAACAGATACGCAGTATTTT. It translates to CASSKWTSGDGTDTQYF.

The chain is built from TRBV7-8 and TRBJ2-5, with 8 bases aligning to TRBD1. V lost 4 bases and J lost 1; bases outside the gene matches: 8. The CDR3 is 16 residues long. The V gene's germline CDR1 is SGHVS and CDR2 FQNEAQ. The CDR3 sequence: CASSSLTGDIQETQYF. For the CDR3, the DNA is TGTGCCAGCAGCTCGCTGACAGGGGACATCCAAGAGACCCAGTACTTC.

As DNA, the CDR3 is TGTGCCAGCAGTCCCTCAGGGGCGGATGAGCAGTTCTTC. This gives the protein CASSPSGADEQFF. The chain couples TRBV12-3 or TRBV12-4 to TRBJ2-1; D might be TRBD1 (6 bases). This CDR3 is 13 amino acids long. V was cut by 5 bases and J by 8 bases, with 13 bases left in between.

This rearrangement joins TRBV5-1 to TRBJ2-4, with TRBD1 matching 8 bases. The V segment lost 4 bases and the J segment 1 base; nucleotides outside the gene matches: 4. The length of the CDR3 is 15 residues. Germline-derived CDR1 and CDR2 are SGHRS and YFSETQ. This CDR3 is CASSRTGMAKNIQYF. CDR3 in DNA: TGCGCCAGCAGCCGGACAGGGATGGCCAAAAACATTCAGTACTTC.

The chain couples TRBV6-5 to TRBJ2-3; TRBD2 agrees at 9 bases. Germline V lookup: CDR1 MNHEY, CDR2 SVGAGI. The ends lost 2 bases at V and 0 bases at J; junction bases unmatched: 3. The CDR3 extends over 16 amino acids. The CDR3 region is CASSYLSGGSTDTQYF. For the CDR3, the DNA is TGTGCCAGCAGTTACCTGAGCGGGGGGAGCACAGATACGCAGTATTTT.

The DNA for the CDR3 is TGCAGCGCCCAGCAGGGACTTGGGCTTGGCTACACCTTC. Protein sequence: CSAQQGLGLGYTF. This chain links TRBV29-1 with TRBJ1-2, with TRBD1 as a possible D gene (5 bases). The CDR3 is made up of 13 amino acids. V lost 7 bases and J lost 7, with 19 bases in between. Germline values: CDR1 SQVTM, CDR2 ANQGSEA.

This clone was recorded many times. The chain carries TRBV11-1 and TRBJ1-1; D not certain. This CDR3 has 12 amino acids. Deletions cut 5 bases from V and 9 bases from J, with 13 bases between. The V gene's germline CDR1 is SGHAT and CDR2 FQDESV (reference sequence). The CDR3 DNA follows: TGTGCCAGCAGCGAGGGCAATTTAAAAGCTTTCTTT. It translates to CASSEGNLKAFF. Using reference TRBV11-1 and TRBJ1-1 for the parts outside the CDR3, the full variable domain is EAEVAQSPRYKITEKSQAVAFWCDPISGHATLYWYRQILGQGPELLVQFQDESVVDDSQLPKDRFSAERLKGVDSTLKIQPAELGDSAMYLCASSEGNLKAFFGQGTRLTVV.

The J gene is TRBJ1-6, the V gene TRBV28; TRBD1 matches at 8 bases. CDR3 size: 19 residues. Losses at the gene ends were 5 bases for V and 3 bases for J; bases not matched to a gene: 15. CDR1 MDHEN and CDR2 SYDVKM come from the germline V gene. CDR3 amino acids: CASSLGQGGLAIYNSPLHF. CDR3 nucleotide sequence: TGTGCCAGCAGTCTCGGACAGGGAGGGCTTGCTATCTATAATTCACCCCTCCACTTT.

The chain uses TRBV6-5 and TRBJ1-3; TRBD1 aligns across 7 bases. There are 14 residues in the CDR3. The germline gives CDR1 MNHEY, CDR2 SVGAGI. The V and J ends lost 9 bases and 3 bases, in that order; junction bases with no gene match: 8. CDR3 loop: CASLRTGIGNTIYF. For the CDR3, the DNA is TGTGCCAGTCTAAGGACAGGAATTGGAAACACCATATATTTT.

The chain combines TRBV18 with TRBJ2-7, with D maybe TRBD1 (6 bases). Germline CDR1 reads KGHSH; CDR2 reads LQKENI. Trimming cost V 0 bases and J 5 bases, with 17 bases left between them. CDR3 length: 16 amino acids. In DNA form, the CDR3 reads TGTGCCAGCTCACCACCGAAGATACAGGGTGGTAACGAGCAGTACTTC. Protein: CASSPPKIQGGNEQYF.